The 28 T cell receptor beta chains listed next were all sequenced from one sample in a study of blood T cell repertoires in COVID-19. Libraries were prepared by immunoSEQ multiplex PCR; TCRdb keeps only in-frame clonotypes and omits some of them. There are about 210,000 clones in the sample; about 91% occur only once, and under 5.5% lies in the top ten. Specimen: peripheral blood. The receptors originated from a woman aged 40 to 55 with acute or convalescent COVID-19.

The gene calls are TRBV5-1 and TRBJ1-1, with 7 bases matching TRBD1. V shed 3 bases and J 4 bases; nucleotides not matched to a gene: 0. The CDR3 has 12 residues. CDR1 is SGHRS and CDR2 is YFSETQ in the germline V gene. As DNA, the CDR3 is TGCGCCAGCAGCTACAGGGGCACTGAAGCTTTCTTT. This codes for CASSYRGTEAFF.

This rearrangement joins TRBV7-9 to TRBJ1-5, with TRBD1 identical over 9 bases. Trimming cost V 2 bases and J 6 bases; bases outside gene matches: 8. Germline V CDR1 and CDR2: SEHNR, FQNEAQ (reference sequence). This CDR3 contains 16 residues. The CDR3 sequence: CASSLSDRGYPQPQHF. The CDR3 DNA reads TGTGCCAGCAGCTTATCGGACAGGGGTTATCCTCAGCCCCAGCATTTT.

The genes are TRBV6-5 and TRBJ2-2; D remains ambiguous. The V and J ends lost 7 bases and 4 bases respectively, with 16 bases between them. Germline V gene lookup returns CDR1 MNHEY and CDR2 SVGAGI. The CDR3 length is 15 residues. This CDR3 is CASTLVRSGTGELFF. CDR3 DNA: TGTGCCAGCACCCTCGTGAGATCGGGCACCGGGGAGCTGTTTTTT.

The table lists this clone with a few counts. One junction end disagrees with the germline gene, perhaps due to a read error. This rearrangement joins TRBV20-1 to TRBJ1-1; possibly TRBD1 for D (5 bases). The CDR3 contains 11 residues. Per the germline V gene, CDR1 is DFQATT and CDR2 is SNEGSKA (reference sequence). CDR3 in DNA: TGCAGTGCTAGAGAGGGGGGTTGGGGGGACTTT. Amino acid sequence: CSAREGGWGDF.

The chain links TRBV30 to TRBJ1-1; D is unclear. The germline CDR1 and CDR2 sequences are GTSNPN and SVGIG (reference sequence). The V gene lost 4 bases and the J gene lost 6 bases, with 18 bases spanning the gap. CDR3 size: 14 residues. The chain's CDR3 is CAWTYVGSGSEAFF. CDR3 nucleotides: TGTGCCTGGACCTACGTCGGGTCTGGCTCTGAAGCTTTCTTT.

The chain employs TRBV7-9 and TRBJ2-3; perhaps TRBD2 as D (5 bases). CDR3 length: 13 amino acids. CDR1 SEHNR and CDR2 FQNEAQ come from the germline V gene (reference sequence). V lost 10 bases to trimming and J lost 0 bases, with 11 bases between them. As DNA, the CDR3 is TGTGCCATAGGAGGCCAGAGCACAGATACGCAGTATTTT. The encoded protein is CAIGGQSTDTQYF.

The rearrangement joins TRBV18 to TRBJ1-5, with D perhaps matching TRBD1 (5 bases). Trimming pared 5 bases from V and 4 bases from J, leaving 12 bases between. The germline V gene encodes CDR1 KGHSH and CDR2 LQKENI. The CDR3 extends over 14 amino acids. This chain's CDR3 is CASSGQSGNQPQHF. CDR3 bases: TGTGCCAGCTCAGGACAAAGCGGGAATCAGCCCCAGCATTTT.

The rearrangement links TRBV5-1 to TRBJ1-4; D is perhaps TRBD1 (6 bases). CDR1 is SGHRS and CDR2 is YFSETQ in the germline V gene. The CDR3 extends over 14 amino acids. V was trimmed by 2 bases and J by 4 bases, leaving 9 bases between them. The CDR3 bases are TGCGCCAGCAGCTTCTGGGGGCGTAATGAAAAACTGTTTTTT. It is translated as CASSFWGRNEKLFF.

This chain joins TRBV7-6 and TRBJ1-1; weak D call: TRBD1 (5 bases). V was clipped by 5 bases and J by 1 base, with 14 bases between them. Germline CDR1 is SGHVS and CDR2 is FNYEAQ. The CDR3 totals 15 residues. CDR3 nucleotide sequence: TGTGCCAGCAGCCGCCCGGGGGACGGGAACACTGAAGCTTTCTTT. It encodes CASSRPGDGNTEAFF.

The V call is TRBV5-1, the J call TRBJ1-4; possible D gene TRBD1, 5 bases. Looked up from germline, CDR1 is SGHRS and CDR2 is YFSETQ. The CDR3 sequence is 15 residues long. V was shortened by 5 bases and J by 8 bases, with 19 bases between the two germline ends. This CDR3 reads CASSTIFGAGEKLFF. The DNA for the CDR3 is TGCGCCAGCAGTACGATTTTCGGGGCGGGGGAAAAACTGTTTTTT.

The chain uses TRBV18 and TRBJ1-4; 7 bases agree with TRBD1. This CDR3 contains 15 residues. Trimming took 2 bases from V and 8 from J; bases not matched to a gene: 8. Germline values: CDR1 KGHSH, CDR2 LQKENI. The CDR3 protein is CASSPNQATGEKLFF. As DNA, the CDR3 is TGTGCCAGCTCACCAAATCAGGCGACAGGGGAAAAACTGTTTTTT. Full variable domain (missing parts from reference TRBV18 and TRBJ1-4): NAGVMQNPRHLVRRRGQEARLRCSPMKGHSHVYWYRQLPEEGLKFMVYLQKENIIDESGMPKERFSAEFPKEGPSILRIQQVVRGDSAAYFCASSPNQATGEKLFFGSGTQLSVL.

The genes are TRBV18 and TRBJ2-7; a possible D gene is TRBD1 (6 bases). Trimming left V 3 bases short and J 1 base short, with 10 bases between. Germline V CDR1 and CDR2: KGHSH, LQKENI. This CDR3 comprises 14 residues. CDR3 residues: CASSPAGESYEQYV. CDR3 coding DNA: TGTGCCAGCTCACCTGCAGGGGAATCCTACGAGCAGTACGTC.

V is TRBV19 and J is TRBJ1-4; D gene uncertain. V shed 4 bases and J shed 4 bases, with 19 bases lying between them. CDR1 is LNHDA, CDR2 SQIVND, per germline (reference sequence). This CDR3 is 17 amino acids long. CDR3 coding DNA: TGTGCCAGTAGTACCCGGGGAGCCTCCCCGGTTAATGAAAAACTGTTTTTT. This sequence encodes CASSTRGASPVNEKLFF. Looking up the rest from reference TRBV19 and TRBJ1-4 gives the full variable domain: DGGITQSPKYLFRKEGQNVTLSCEQNLNHDAMYWYRQDPGQGLRLIYYSQIVNDFQKGDIAEGYSVSREKKESFPLTVTSAQKNPTAFYLCASSTRGASPVNEKLFFGSGTQLSVL.

Only one count was recorded for this clone. The rearrangement links TRBV7-8 to TRBJ2-3, with 8 bases matching TRBD2. The germline V gene encodes CDR1 SGHVS and CDR2 FQNEAQ. The CDR3 length is 13 residues. V lost 3 bases to trimming and J lost 10 bases; unmatched junction nucleotides: 6. The CDR3 DNA is TGTGCCAGCAGCTTCAGACTAGCGCAATCGCAGTATTTT. Residues: CASSFRLAQSQYF.

This clone was observed a handful of times. The gene calls are TRBV9 and TRBJ1-1; 7 bases line up with TRBD1. The CDR3 is 12 amino acids. V lost 3 bases, J lost 7 bases, and 3 bases stayed unmatched. Germline loops: CDR1 SGDLS, CDR2 YYNGEE. The CDR3 region is CASSARQGEAFF. The DNA for the CDR3 is TGTGCCAGCAGCGCGAGACAGGGTGAAGCTTTCTTT.

This clone has more than one count but fewer than ten. V gene TRBV6-6 combines with J gene TRBJ1-1; 7 nucleotides match TRBD1. CDR3 length: 14 amino acids. Losses at the gene ends were 8 bases for V and 4 bases for J; bases not matched to a gene: 10. Germline CDR1 MNHNY, CDR2 SVGAGI (reference sequence). The CDR3 spells CASQKEGAATEAFF. DNA of the CDR3: TGTGCCAGCCAAAAGGAGGGGGCGGCCACTGAAGCTTTCTTT.

The V and J genes are TRBV7-9 and TRBJ1-1; tentative D call: TRBD1 (5 bases). The CDR3 has 16 residues. The V end was cut by 5 bases, the J end by 1 base, with 17 bases between. Per the germline V gene, CDR1 is SEHNR and CDR2 is FQNEAQ (reference sequence). This CDR3 is CASSLLGGRGNTEAFF. The CDR3 DNA sequence: TGTGCCAGCAGCCTCCTCGGGGGAAGGGGGAACACTGAAGCTTTCTTT.

The V and J genes are TRBV10-2 and TRBJ1-5; no clear D. Trimming shortened V by 2 bases and J by 0 bases, and 8 bases separated the two germline ends. In germline, CDR1 is WSHSY, CDR2 SAAADI. The CDR3 runs to 15 residues. This CDR3 is CASSEARSSNQPQHF. CDR3 DNA sequence: TGCGCCAGCAGTGAGGCGCGGAGTAGCAATCAGCCCCAGCATTTT.

With respect to this clone: The same CDR3 also results from other DNA sequences found in this sample. The chain links TRBV9 to TRBJ1-2; 9 bases agree with TRBD1. J was trimmed by 5 bases and V by 2 bases; bases with no gene match: 1. CDR1 SGDLS and CDR2 YYNGEE come from the germline V gene. This CDR3 has 13 residues. In nucleotides, the CDR3 is TGTGCCAGCAGCGTCGGACAGGGGTATGGCTACACCTTC. It codes for CASSVGQGYGYTF.

This sequence joins TRBV6-5 and TRBJ2-7; 7 bases are a match to TRBD1. With V trimmed by 7 bases and J by 6 bases, 12 bases remained unmatched. The CDR3 covers 14 residues. Per the germline V gene, CDR1 is MNHEY and CDR2 is SVGAGI. The CDR3 spells CASTRTGDGGEQYV. DNA for the CDR3: TGTGCCAGCACCCGGACAGGAGATGGAGGCGAGCAGTACGTC.

This clone was detected only once. The rearrangement uses TRBV5-1 and TRBJ1-3; no firm D call. Trimming left V 0 bases short and J 4 bases short, with 14 bases between. The CDR3 length is 16 residues. Germline V gene sequence: CDR1 SGHRS, CDR2 YFSETQ. CDR3 protein: CASSLDPGLSGNTIYF. The CDR3 DNA sequence: TGCGCCAGCAGCTTGGATCCGGGATTGTCCGGAAACACCATATATTTT.

The chain has TRBV7-9 and TRBJ2-5, with a possible D match to TRBD1 (5 bases). This CDR3 has 16 residues. V shed 1 base and J shed 5 bases, with 17 bases lying between them. Looked up from germline, CDR1 is SEHNR and CDR2 is FQNEAQ (reference sequence). CDR3 DNA sequence: TGTGCCAGCAGCTTAGTAGTTGGGGCTTATTCGGAGACCCAGTACTTC. It specifies CASSLVVGAYSETQYF.

The chain is built from TRBV6-4 and TRBJ1-5; 8 bases map to TRBD1. CDR1 MRHNA and CDR2 SNTAGT come from the germline V gene. This CDR3 contains 15 residues. V lost 6 bases and J lost 0; bases outside the gene matches: 4. The CDR3 loop reads CASSETGDSNQPQHF. The CDR3, as DNA: TGTGCCAGCAGCGAGACAGGGGATAGCAATCAGCCCCAGCATTTT.

This chain joins TRBV27 and TRBJ2-7; possible D gene TRBD1, 6 bases. Germline V gene data show CDR1 as MNHEY and CDR2 as SMNVEV (reference sequence). The CDR3 contains 17 residues. Trimming took 3 bases from V and 0 from J, leaving 18 bases between them. CDR3 protein: CASSFIKGDLFSYEQYV. CDR3 coding DNA: TGTGCCAGCAGTTTTATAAAGGGGGACCTATTCTCCTACGAGCAGTACGTC.

J is TRBJ2-7 and V is TRBV6-1; possible D gene TRBD2, 5 bases. The germline CDR1 and CDR2 sequences are MNHNS and SASEGT. The V gene lost 2 bases and the J gene lost 4 bases, with 9 bases spanning the gap. CDR3 length equals 13 residues. CDR3 DNA sequence: TGTGCCAGCAGTGAAACTGGACTTTACGAGCAGTACGTC. This encodes CASSETGLYEQYV.

The chain combines TRBV27 with TRBJ1-2, with 10 bases matching TRBD1. Germline V gene lookup returns CDR1 MNHEY and CDR2 SMNVEV (reference sequence). CDR3 size: 14 residues. The J segment lost 2 bases and the V segment lost 4 bases, leaving 1 base of the junction unmatched. The CDR3 loop is CASSSDRGNYGYTF. In DNA, the CDR3 is TGTGCCAGCAGTTCGGACAGGGGGAACTATGGCTACACCTTC.

The chain combines TRBV6-2 or TRBV6-3 with TRBJ1-2; D unclear. Germline CDR1 and CDR2: MNHEY and SVGEGT. The CDR3 spans 11 residues. V was pared by 6 bases and J by 8 bases, with 10 bases between. CDR3 loop: CASSPTWGYTF. CDR3 bases: TGTGCCAGCAGCCCGACATGGGGCTACACCTTC.

The rearrangement links TRBV5-4 to TRBJ2-1; TRBD2 matches 7 bases. Germline trimming cut 5 bases from V and 7 bases from J; bases unmatched to any gene: 6. This CDR3 is 13 amino acids long. Germline V gives CDR1 SGHNT, CDR2 YYREEE (reference sequence). Here the CDR3 DNA reads TGTGCCAGCAGTTACGCCGGGGGGAATGAGCAGTTCTTC. Encoded protein: CASSYAGGNEQFF.